Included here is one T cell receptor beta chain sequence, with context. Its antigen is undetermined. The source of the sample is a study of cytomegalovirus exposure and HLA in healthy donors. The study's findings and limits: TCR clusters originating in the first cohort tended to co-occur in the 100 to 150 validation repertoires, according to a later analysis. Many donors carried some public TCRs, although rarity characterized most TCR sequences. The study recorded 150 to 200 TCR beta chains that were cytomegalovirus-associated.

It was the approximately 110-subject validation cohort, separate from the roughly 700-subject first cohort, to which the donors belonged. The V end was cut by 0 bases, the J end by 6 bases, with 6 bases between. Germline-derived CDR1 and CDR2 are LGHNA and YNFKEQ. The CDR3 sequence is 13 residues long. Clones were sequenced by immunoSEQ multiplex PCR, and TCRdb holds only the in-frame ones, with some missing. Among 150,000 to 200,000 clones, roughly 89% were seen once, and the ten largest hold under 13%. The J gene is TRBJ2-1, the V gene TRBV4-2; D is unresolved. Input material: PBMCs. The TCR comes from a woman aged 18 to 35 in good health and CMV-seropositive. CDR3 sequence reads: CASSQEVRNEQFF. The DNA of the CDR3 is TGTGCCAGCAGCCAAGAGGTGCGCAATGAGCAGTTCTTC.